This is a list of T cell receptor beta chains from one sample in a study of CD8 T cells in Susac syndrome. TCRdb reanalysed the immunoSEQ multiplex PCR reads using MiXCR and keeps one entry per CDR3 protein. The sample yields roughly 180,000 distinct CDR3 sequences, approximately 94% seen once. Sequencing was performed on CD4+ T cells from PBMCs. The receptor set was obtained from a human donor in good health. Both conserved end residues are part of each CDR3. Each record gives: D gene, J gene, CDR3 length, V gene, clone size, CDR3 DNA, CDR3 protein. D genes are given only for firm matches. Only part of the rows carry a size: once, few, many, or a class if the clone is expanded.

NA,TRBJ1-2,13,TRBV29-1,NA,TGCAGCAGTCTGACAGGAATTGAGTATGGCTACACCTTC,CSSLTGIEYGYTF
NA,TRBJ2-5,13,TRBV6-6,NA,TGTGCCAGCTCGAGGGGGAATCAAGAGACCCAGTACTTC,CASSRGNQETQYF
NA,TRBJ2-5,12,TRBV20-1,NA,TGCAGTGCCCCAGGACGGGAAGAGACCCAGTACTTC,CSAPGREETQYF
TRBD1,TRBJ2-2,15,TRBV12-3/TRBV12-4,NA,TGTGCCAGCAGCCCGGACAGGGGAGTTCCCGGGGAGCTGTTTTTT,CASSPDRGVPGELFF
NA,TRBJ2-5,16,TRBV3-1,NA,TGTGCCAGCAGCCATCCCGGGACCGCGTACCAAGAGACCCAGTACTTC,CASSHPGTAYQETQYF
TRBD2,TRBJ2-1,17,TRBV28,NA,TGTGCCAGCAGCTCTAGAGGGAGCGGGAGTAAATACAATGAGCAGTTCTTC,CASSSRGSGSKYNEQFF
TRBD2,TRBJ2-3,14,TRBV29-1,NA,TGCAGCGTCGCGGGACTAGCGGGAGCCGATACGCAGTATTTT,CSVAGLAGADTQYF
TRBD2,TRBJ2-3,14,TRBV12-3/TRBV12-4,NA,TGTGCCAGCAGCACAAGACTAGCGGGGGATACGCAGTATTTT,CASSTRLAGDTQYF
TRBD2,TRBJ2-7,15,TRBV18,NA,TGTGCCAGCTCACGGCCTAGCGGGAGTAAATACGAGCAGTACTTC,CASSRPSGSKYEQYF
NA,TRBJ2-7,14,TRBV29-1,NA,TGCAGCGTTGAAAGGAGTCAGGGCGTCGGCGAGCAGTACTTC,CSVERSQGVGEQYF
NA,TRBJ2-2,13,TRBV29-1,NA,TGCAGCGTTCGAGGACTCAGAACCGGGGAGCTGTTTTTT,CSVRGLRTGELFF
TRBD2,TRBJ2-7,13,TRBV28,NA,TGTGCCAGCAGTTCCGCTAGCGGGAGGGGAAAGAACTTC,CASSSASGRGKNF
NA,TRBJ2-5,14,TRBV18,NA,TGTGCCAGCTCACCACCCGGGGGCCGTGAGACCCAGTACTTC,CASSPPGGRETQYF
NA,TRBJ1-5,13,TRBV20-1,NA,TGCAGTGCTCTGAGAGACCCCAATCAGCCCCAGCATTTT,CSALRDPNQPQHF
NA,TRBJ2-7,13,TRBV7-6,once,TGTGCCAGCAGCTTAGAGCTAGCCGGCGAGCAGTACTTC,CASSLELAGEQYF
NA,TRBJ2-3,16,TRBV5-1,NA,TGCGCCAGCAGCCAAGGACGGGGAGGTAGCACAGATACGCAGTATTTT,CASSQGRGGSTDTQYF
NA,TRBJ1-1,15,TRBV4-2,NA,TGTGCCAGCAGCCCCCCGGGCAGTCCGAACACTGAAGCTTTCTTT,CASSPPGSPNTEAFF
NA,TRBJ2-5,19,TRBV7-9,NA,TGTGCCAGCAGCTTAGCGAAGGGGCATGGTCCTGGGGGAGGAGAGACCCAGTACTTC,CASSLAKGHGPGGGETQYF
TRBD2,TRBJ2-7,15,TRBV6-5,NA,TGTGCCAGCAGTTTGAATCCGGGAGGCGGGTACGAGCAGTACTTC,CASSLNPGGGYEQYF
NA,TRBJ1-2,14,TRBV7-9,NA,TGTGCCAGCAGCTTGCAGGAAGCTAACTATGGCTACACCTTC,CASSLQEANYGYTF
TRBD2,TRBJ2-5,14,TRBV29-1,NA,TGCAGCGTTGAGTCCCCTAGCGGCTCAAGAGCCCAGTACTTC,CSVESPSGSRAQYF
NA,TRBJ2-5,13,TRBV29-1,NA,TGCAGCGTTGAAGGGGCAGAACAAGAGACCCAGTACTTC,CSVEGAEQETQYF
NA,TRBJ2-7,14,TRBV4-3,NA,TGCGCCAGCAGCCAATTAGTCAGGGGTGGCGAGCAGTACTTC,CASSQLVRGGEQYF
TRBD1,TRBJ2-5,16,TRBV9,NA,TGTGCCAGCAGCAAAGGACAGGGGGGGTATCAAGAGACCCAGTACTTC,CASSKGQGGYQETQYF
NA,TRBJ2-1,13,TRBV29-1,NA,TGCAGCGTTGAAGTGGTGCATTACAATGAGCAGTTCTTC,CSVEVVHYNEQFF
NA,TRBJ2-7,15,TRBV11-2,once,TGTGCCAGCAGCTTCTATCGAGACAGCTCCTACGAGCAGTACTTC,CASSFYRDSSYEQYF
TRBD1,TRBJ1-1,16,TRBV7-8,NA,TGTGCCAGCAGCCCGCCCCTAAGACAGGGGAGGACTGAAGCTTTCTTT,CASSPPLRQGRTEAFF
NA,TRBJ2-1,16,TRBV4-2,NA,TGTGCCAGCAGCCAAAACTACAGGGTCTTAAGTAATGAGCAGTTCTTC,CASSQNYRVLSNEQFF
TRBD2,TRBJ2-7,14,TRBV3-1,NA,TGTGCCAGCCGCACTAGCGGAAGAGGGTACGAGCAGTACTTC,CASRTSGRGYEQYF
NA,TRBJ1-2,13,TRBV27,few,TGTGCCAGCAGTTTACGGGACGGCTATGGCTACACCTTC,CASSLRDGYGYTF
NA,TRBJ2-7,16,TRBV4-3,NA,TGCGCCAGCAGCCAAGACGGGGGGCTGGGGTCCTACGAGCAGTACTTC,CASSQDGGLGSYEQYF
NA,TRBJ2-7,14,TRBV18,NA,TGTGCCAGCTCACCTAGGGACGGCGCCTACGAGCAGTACTTC,CASSPRDGAYEQYF
NA,TRBJ2-3,15,TRBV12-3/TRBV12-4,NA,TGTGCCAGCAGCCTCCGGGACTTCTACACAGATACGCAGTATTTT,CASSLRDFYTDTQYF
NA,TRBJ2-4,15,TRBV7-2,NA,TGTGCCAGCAGCTTTGGCCAGGGGCGCTCGGACATTCAGTACTTC,CASSFGQGRSDIQYF
NA,TRBJ2-4,16,TRBV4-2,NA,TGTGCCAGCAGCCAAGCATTACAGTTTGGCAAAAACATTCAGTACTTC,CASSQALQFGKNIQYF
NA,TRBJ1-2,14,TRBV11-2,NA,TGTGCCAGCAGCCCTGGGCGCGGGATTTATGGCTACACCTTC,CASSPGRGIYGYTF
NA,TRBJ1-2,11,TRBV25-1,NA,TGTGCCAGCAGTGAAATGGGAGGCTACACCTTC,CASSEMGGYTF
TRBD2,TRBJ2-7,15,TRBV3-1,NA,TGTGCCAGCACCCAGTTGACTAGCGGGAGACACGAGCAGTACTTC,CASTQLTSGRHEQYF
NA,TRBJ2-3,14,TRBV7-2,NA,TGTGCCAGCAGCTCCCAACACAGCACAGATACGCAGTATTTT,CASSSQHSTDTQYF
TRBD2,TRBJ2-1,13,TRBV20-1,few,TGCAGTGCTAGCGGGAGGATTTACAATGAGCAGTTCTTC,CSASGRIYNEQFF
TRBD2,TRBJ2-2,16,TRBV7-6,NA,TGTGCCGTCCGGCCCGGGACTAGCGGGAGTACCGGGGAGCTGTTTTTT,CAVRPGTSGSTGELFF
TRBD2,TRBJ2-7,14,TRBV7-2,NA,TGTGCCAGCAGCGTTAGCGGGAGTCAGAACGAGCAGTACTTC,CASSVSGSQNEQYF
TRBD1,TRBJ1-5,13,TRBV18,NA,TGTGCCAGCTCAACGGGACAGGGCCAGCCCCAGCATTTT,CASSTGQGQPQHF
TRBD1,TRBJ1-1,17,TRBV30,NA,TGTGCCTGGAGTGCAGCCAGGGGGTTTCGGGGCGACACTGAAGCTTTCTTT,CAWSAARGFRGDTEAFF
NA,TRBJ1-1,14,TRBV7-2,NA,TGTGCCAGCAGCCCACAGGGTAACTCCCCTGAAGCTTTCTTT,CASSPQGNSPEAFF
NA,TRBJ1-1,14,TRBV5-4,NA,TGTGCCAGCCAGGACCCAGGGTCGAACACTGAAGCTTTCTTT,CASQDPGSNTEAFF
TRBD1,TRBJ1-1,11,TRBV12-3/TRBV12-4,NA,TGTGCCAGCAGGAAGACAGGGGAAACTATCTTT,CASRKTGETIF
NA,TRBJ2-2,14,TRBV24-1,NA,TGTGCCACCAGTGATACTAGATCGGCCGGGGAGCTGTTTTTT,CATSDTRSAGELFF
NA,TRBJ2-1,14,TRBV14,NA,TGTGCCAGCAGCCCATTAGCACATAACAATGAGCAGTTCTTC,CASSPLAHNNEQFF
NA,TRBJ1-5,14,TRBV20-1,NA,TGCAGTGCTAGGACGGGATTTGGCAATCAGCCCCAGCATTTT,CSARTGFGNQPQHF
NA,TRBJ2-7,13,TRBV6-5,NA,TGTGCCAGCAGCCTGGACGGATCCTACGAGCAGTACTTC,CASSLDGSYEQYF
NA,TRBJ2-7,13,TRBV20-1,NA,TGCAGTGCCTCGCCCCATTCTGGCTACGAGCAGTACTTC,CSASPHSGYEQYF
NA,TRBJ1-2,11,TRBV30,NA,TGTGCCTGGAGTGTAGCTAGAGGCTACACCTTC,CAWSVARGYTF
TRBD2,TRBJ2-7,20,TRBV20-1,NA,TGCAGTGCTAGAGACAGCTTGGGGAGGACTAGCGGGAGTTTAGCCTACGAGCAGTACTTC,CSARDSLGRTSGSLAYEQYF
TRBD2,TRBJ2-1,16,TRBV5-1,NA,TGCGCCAGCAGCGCCGGATCGCGGGGGTCCTACAATGAGCAGTTCTTC,CASSAGSRGSYNEQFF
NA,TRBJ1-5,15,TRBV15,NA,TGTGCCACCAGCAGAGATGGTGCTCGGAATCAGCCCCAGCATTTT,CATSRDGARNQPQHF
NA,TRBJ1-1,12,TRBV5-1,NA,TGCGCCAGCAGCATTTCGGGGACTGAAGCTTTCTTT,CASSISGTEAFF